A selection of T cell receptor beta chains follows, all from one sample in a study of cytomegalovirus exposure and HLA in healthy donors. Assay: immunoSEQ multiplex PCR; the TCRdb copy retains only in-frame clones and omits some. The sample lists some 190,000 clones; just under 80% were seen once. Sequenced input: PBMCs. Receptors originate from a woman in her 30s in good health and CMV-seronegative. CDR3s leave out the opening cysteine and the closing phenylalanine or tryptophan. The order of the fields is V gene, CDR3 protein.

TRBV20-1,SARRGGGYT
TRBV15,ATSRGQGASNTGELF
TRBV6-1,ASSGGGGAGETQY
TRBV7-2,ASSRDRAYGYT
TRBV6-5,ASSYSNGIQNTEAF
TRBV7-2,ASSVGQGWEKLF
TRBV18,ASSPGLAGGSSSYNEQF
TRBV6-1,ASQRGFQVDEQY
TRBV7-8,ASSLVGAGTNTEAF
TRBV6-5,ASSYQDRGGYT
TRBV7-3,ASSLTLVGQGTGELF
TRBV2,ASTDRGREQY
TRBV11-2,ASSLGQGGMDYGYT
TRBV6-5,ASSSGTSAEQF
TRBV5-1,ASSPNSDTQY
TRBV13,ASSLNTGYSYEQY
TRBV7-8,ASSSPRGTEGDTQY
TRBV6-5,ASSYGTVSTDTQY
TRBV5-1,ASSYRDVTDTQY
TRBV30,AWSLTGGNTEAF